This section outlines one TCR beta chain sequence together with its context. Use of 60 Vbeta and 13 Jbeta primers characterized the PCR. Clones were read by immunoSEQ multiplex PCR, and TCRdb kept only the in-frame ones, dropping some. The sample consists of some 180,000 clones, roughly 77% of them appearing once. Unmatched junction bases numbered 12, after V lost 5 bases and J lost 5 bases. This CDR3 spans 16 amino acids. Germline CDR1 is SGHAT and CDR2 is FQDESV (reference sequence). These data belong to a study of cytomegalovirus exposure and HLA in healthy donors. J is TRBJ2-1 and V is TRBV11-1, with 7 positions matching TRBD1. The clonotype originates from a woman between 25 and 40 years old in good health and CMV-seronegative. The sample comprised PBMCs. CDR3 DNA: TGTGCCAGCAGCCCCCCGGGACAGCGGTTCGACAATGAGCAGTTCTTC. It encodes CASSPPGQRFDNEQFF.